This T cell receptor beta chain came from a study of response to subunit inactivated influenza vaccine. Study-wide findings and caveats: Seasonal influenza vaccination, on each occasion, was suggested by the authors to recruit few new T cells.

TCRdb passed the RT-PCR reads through MiXCR, listing each CDR3 protein once. The sample shows some 850,000 distinct CDR3 sequences, around 20% of them seen only once. V dropped 4 bases and J dropped 0 bases, with 10 bases sitting between them. The CDR3 is made up of 16 amino acids. Germline CDR1 reads SGHTA; CDR2 reads FQGTGA. About this clonotype itself: Antigen: not known.

The material was PBMCs from blood, obtained roughly 5 days after vaccination. This chain links TRBV7-3 with TRBJ2-6; D is undetermined. This clonotype originated in a middle-aged man who received an inactivated influenza vaccine. CDR3 in DNA: TGTGCCAGCAGCTACCAAGTTAGCTCTGGGGCCAACGTCCTGACTTTC. This sequence encodes CASSYQVSSGANVLTF.